This passage covers 21 T cell receptor beta chains from one sample sequenced in a study of blood T cell repertoires in COVID-19. The protocol was immunoSEQ multiplex PCR, while the TCRdb copy is restricted to in-frame clones and leaves out a portion. The data show fewer than 250,000 clones, with around four fifths seen just once and roughly 2.9% held by the top ten. The specimen was peripheral blood. The receptors come from a man aged 45-65 years with active or convalescent COVID-19.

The rearrangement links TRBV6-2 or TRBV6-3 to TRBJ2-1, with TRBD2 matching 9 bases. The germline CDR1 and CDR2 sequences are MNHEY and SVGEGT. The J segment lost 7 bases and the V segment lost 0 bases, leaving 16 bases of the junction unmatched. This CDR3 is 19 amino acids long. The CDR3 loop reads CASSYSIRRGGKQANEQFF. The CDR3 DNA is TGTGCCAGCAGTTACTCGATACGGCGGGGGGGTAAGCAGGCAAATGAGCAGTTCTTC.

The genes are TRBV4-1 and TRBJ1-1, with 10 nucleotides matching TRBD1. Germline V lookup: CDR1 MGHRA, CDR2 YSYEKL. The V and J ends lost 3 bases and 1 base, in that order; junction bases with no gene match: 5. The length of the CDR3 is 16 residues. The CDR3 region is CASSQGQGFQNTEAFF. The CDR3 nucleotides are TGCGCCAGCAGCCAGGGACAGGGGTTTCAGAACACTGAAGCTTTCTTT.

The CDR3 nucleotides are TGTGCCAGCAGCGTCGGACAGAATCAGCCCCAGCATTTT. It yields the protein CASSVGQNQPQHF. This chain connects TRBV7-2 to TRBJ1-5, with D perhaps TRBD1 (6 bases). There are 13 residues in the CDR3. The germline V and J ends were trimmed by 5 bases and 4 bases, with 9 bases remaining between them. Germline V lookup: CDR1 SGHTA, CDR2 FQGNSA.

This chain uses TRBV5-5 with TRBJ2-7, with 13 bases aligning to TRBD2. The V and J ends lost 3 bases and 4 bases, in that order; junction bases with no gene match: 4. Germline V CDR1 and CDR2: SGHKS, YYEKEE (reference sequence). This CDR3 is built from 15 residues. Here the CDR3 DNA reads TGTGCCAGCAGCTCGGGACTAGCGGGGTCTTACGAGCAGTACTTC. Protein product: CASSSGLAGSYEQYF.

The chain couples TRBV10-3 to TRBJ1-1, with D possibly being TRBD1 (5 bases). From germline, CDR1 is ENHRY and CDR2 SYGVKD. The CDR3 spans 14 residues. Trimming left V 4 bases short and J 1 base short, with 10 bases between. CDR3 nucleotide sequence: TGTGCCATCAGTGTTGGGGGGGGGAACACTGAAGCTTTCTTT. Amino acid sequence: CAISVGGGNTEAFF.

The rearrangement joins TRBV27 to TRBJ1-5; 7 nucleotides line up with TRBD1. V lost 6 bases and J lost 10; bases outside the gene matches: 15. The CDR3 spans 15 residues. Germline lookup yields CDR1 MNHEY and CDR2 SMNVEV (reference sequence). The CDR3 is CASRERGQKHGPQHF. In DNA form, the CDR3 reads TGTGCCAGCAGAGAACGGGGACAGAAACATGGCCCCCAGCATTTT.

The CDR3 protein is CASSPFRGDLEAFF. The CDR3 DNA sequence: TGCGCCAGCAGCCCCTTCAGGGGCGACCTTGAAGCTTTCTTT. The genes are TRBV5-1 and TRBJ1-1; possibly TRBD1 for D (6 bases). V dropped 4 bases and J dropped 7 bases, with 17 bases sitting between them. Germline CDR1 reads SGHRS; CDR2 reads YFSETQ. This CDR3 is 14 amino acids long.

The CDR3 reads CASRGNDRGKSPYEQYF. DNA for the CDR3: TGTGCCAGCAGGGGTAACGACAGGGGCAAATCACCCTACGAGCAGTACTTC. V gene TRBV7-2 combines with J gene TRBJ2-7, with TRBD1 identical over 8 bases. Germline V gene data show CDR1 as SGHTA and CDR2 as FQGNSA. V lost 6 bases to trimming and J lost 2 bases; unmatched junction nucleotides: 15. CDR3 length: 17 residues.

In its sample, this clone was seen many times. This chain links TRBV13 with TRBJ1-6, with a tentative D call TRBD1 (6 bases). The CDR3 has 14 amino acids. CDR1 and CDR2 (germline): PRHDT, FYEKMQ (reference sequence). Between the trimmed V and J ends, which lost 4 bases and 7 bases, there was a span of 11 bases. The CDR3 here is CASSSRGRNSPLHF. CDR3 coding DNA: TGTGCCAGCAGCTCCAGGGGTAGGAATTCACCCCTCCACTTT.

V usage is TRBV3-1 (or the pseudogene TRBV3-2) and J usage is TRBJ2-7, with TRBD2 identical over 8 bases. The V gene end was trimmed by 2 bases and the J gene end by 7 bases; junction bases not matched to a gene: 10. Germline values: CDR1 LGHDT, CDR2 YNNKEL (reference sequence). The CDR3 has 15 residues. The CDR3 spells CASSQSGGRTGEQYF. The CDR3 DNA reads as TGTGCCAGCAGCCAAAGTGGCGGGAGGACCGGGGAGCAGTACTTC.

V and J are TRBV7-3 and TRBJ1-1; D is ambiguous. V was clipped by 5 bases and J by 5 bases, with 15 bases between them. The CDR3 runs to 14 residues. Germline V gene sequence: CDR1 SGHTA, CDR2 FQGTGA. The CDR3 loop reads CASSPEGSWTEAFF. CDR3 sequence (DNA): TGTGCCAGCAGCCCCGAGGGCTCGTGGACTGAAGCTTTCTTT.

This chain connects TRBV20-1 to TRBJ1-2; unclear D gene. CDR3 size: 11 residues. Per the germline V gene, CDR1 is DFQATT and CDR2 is SNEGSKA (reference sequence). Trimming cost V 5 bases and J 4 bases, with 8 bases left between them. The CDR3 reads CSAPTSYGYTF. The CDR3 DNA is TGCAGTGCTCCAACATCCTATGGCTACACCTTC.

This clone was seen more than once but under ten times. The V call is TRBV28, the J call TRBJ2-7; a possible D gene is TRBD2 (6 bases). The CDR3 spans 14 residues. V was clipped by 4 bases and J by 1 base, with 11 bases between them. Germline values: CDR1 MDHEN, CDR2 SYDVKM. CDR3 loop: CASSYRERSYEQYF. CDR3 DNA sequence: TGTGCCAGCAGTTACCGGGAGCGTTCCTACGAGCAGTACTTC. Full variable domain (remainder filled in from reference TRBV28 and TRBJ2-7): DVKVTQSSRYLVKRTGEKVFLECVQDMDHENMFWYRQDPGLGLRLIYFSYDVKMKEKGDIPEGYSVSREKKERFSLILESASTNQTSMYLCASSYRERSYEQYFGPGTRLTVT.

This chain links TRBV18 with TRBJ2-7, with 8 bases that match TRBD1. CDR1 and CDR2 (germline): KGHSH, LQKENI. The CDR3 contains 14 residues. The junction had 8 bases not matched to a gene; V was cut back by 5 bases and J by 5 bases. The CDR3 DNA reads as TGTGCCAGCTCAGAGCACCAGGGGGCCCACGAGCAGTACTTC. This codes for CASSEHQGAHEQYF.

This clone occurred once. The chain is built from TRBV7-9 and TRBJ1-5, with 11 nucleotides matching TRBD1. Germline V gene data show CDR1 as SEHNR and CDR2 as FQNEAQ (reference sequence). V lost 5 bases, J lost 3 bases, and 0 bases stayed unmatched. The CDR3 sequence is 14 residues long. The CDR3 loop is CASSGQGANQPQHF. The CDR3 DNA reads TGTGCCAGCAGCGGACAGGGGGCCAATCAGCCCCAGCATTTT.

The J gene is TRBJ2-3, the V gene TRBV30, with a weak D call TRBD1 (6 bases). Germline-derived CDR1 and CDR2 are GTSNPN and SVGIG (reference sequence). The V end was cut by 7 bases, the J end by 2 bases, with 16 bases between. The CDR3 runs 14 residues. The CDR3 DNA reads TGTGCCTCGCATACAGGGTTTTTCACAGATACGCAGTATTTT. It specifies CASHTGFFTDTQYF.

The chain is built from TRBV5-1 and TRBJ2-1; D is unresolved. The V gene lost 4 bases and the J gene lost 4 bases, with 12 bases spanning the gap. Germline loops: CDR1 SGHRS, CDR2 YFSETQ. The CDR3 is 14 residues long. CDR3 sequence: CASSPGSEYNEQFF. CDR3 nucleotide sequence: TGCGCCAGCAGCCCCGGGTCCGAATACAATGAGCAGTTCTTC.

The chain uses TRBV5-4 and TRBJ2-7, with 7 bases that match TRBD2. The CDR3 covers 13 residues. Germline V CDR1 and CDR2: SGHNT, YYREEE (reference sequence). V lost 3 bases to trimming and J lost 3 bases; unmatched junction nucleotides: 3. The CDR3 DNA reads TGTGCCAGCAGCTGGAGGGAGGGCTACGAGCAGTACTTC. Protein: CASSWREGYEQYF.

In nucleotides, the CDR3 is TGTGCCAGCAGTGCCTTTAGCGGAGCTAGCACAGATACGCAGTATTTT. This codes for CASSAFSGASTDTQYF. This chain links TRBV6-1 with TRBJ2-3; maybe TRBD2 (6 bases). The V end was cut by 4 bases, the J end by 0 bases, with 14 bases between. Germline V gene data show CDR1 as MNHNS and CDR2 as SASEGT. CDR3 length: 16 amino acids.

This sequence joins TRBV5-1 and TRBJ1-1; no reliable D call. Trimming left V 1 base short and J 3 bases short, with 7 bases between. This CDR3 is built from 13 residues. Germline V CDR1 and CDR2: SGHRS, YFSETQ. The CDR3 bases are TGCGCCAGCAGCTTGAACATCTACACTGAAGCTTTCTTT. Protein: CASSLNIYTEAFF.

The gene calls are TRBV7-2 and TRBJ2-3; 10 positions agree with TRBD2. The V segment lost 3 bases and the J segment 6 bases; nucleotides outside the gene matches: 12. The CDR3 has 17 residues. CDR1 is SGHTA, CDR2 FQGNSA, per germline. The chain's CDR3 is CASSFSSGGGEADTQYF. The CDR3 DNA is TGTGCCAGCAGCTTCAGCAGCGGGGGGGGTGAGGCGGATACGCAGTATTTT.